This note documents a single TCR beta chain sequence. This CDR3 is built from 18 residues. The V and J ends lost 5 bases and 0 bases, in that order; junction bases with no gene match: 10. Germline CDR1 and CDR2: MDHEN and SYDVKM. These data are taken from a study of OX40 agonist ivuxolimab in advanced cancers. Profiled with immunoSEQ multiplex PCR; TCRdb holds only in-frame clones, not every one. Of about 29,000 clones listed, roughly nine tenths are singletons. This sequence joins TRBV28 and TRBJ2-1; 10 bases match TRBD2. Sequenced here: CD4+ or CD8+ T cells sorted from blood, sampled in a trial of the OX40 agonist ivuxolimab. The sequence was collected from an adult with an advanced solid tumor such as melanoma, head and neck, liver or kidney cancer. CDR3 DNA: TGTGCCAGCAGTCCTACTAGCGGGAACCCCAGCTCCTACAATGAGCAGTTCTTC. Protein: CASSPTSGNPSSYNEQFF.